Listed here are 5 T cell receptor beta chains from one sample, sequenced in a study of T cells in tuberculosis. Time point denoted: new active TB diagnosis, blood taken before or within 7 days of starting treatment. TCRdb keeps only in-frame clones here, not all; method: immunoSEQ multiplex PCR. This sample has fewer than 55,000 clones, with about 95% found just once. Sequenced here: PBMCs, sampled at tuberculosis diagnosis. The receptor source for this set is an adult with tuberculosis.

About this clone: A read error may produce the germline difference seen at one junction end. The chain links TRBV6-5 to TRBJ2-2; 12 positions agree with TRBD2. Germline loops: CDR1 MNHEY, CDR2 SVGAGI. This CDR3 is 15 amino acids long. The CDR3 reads CASRRTSGNPGELFF. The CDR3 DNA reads TGTGCCAGCAGGCGGACTAGCGGGAACCCCGGGGAGCTGTTTTTT.

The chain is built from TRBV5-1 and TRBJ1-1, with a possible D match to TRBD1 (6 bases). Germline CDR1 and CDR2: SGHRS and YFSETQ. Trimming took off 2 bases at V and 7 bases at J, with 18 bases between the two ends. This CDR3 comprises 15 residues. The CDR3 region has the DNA TGCGCCAGCAGCTTTCGGACAAGCGGGGGCCATGAAGCTTTCTTT. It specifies CASSFRTSGGHEAFF.

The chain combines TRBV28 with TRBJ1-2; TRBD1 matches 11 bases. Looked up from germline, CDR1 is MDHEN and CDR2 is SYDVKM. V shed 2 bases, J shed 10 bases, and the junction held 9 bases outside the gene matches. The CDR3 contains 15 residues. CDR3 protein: CASSLLRTGGSIYTF. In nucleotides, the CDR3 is TGTGCCAGCAGTTTACTCCGGACAGGGGGCAGTATCTACACCTTC.

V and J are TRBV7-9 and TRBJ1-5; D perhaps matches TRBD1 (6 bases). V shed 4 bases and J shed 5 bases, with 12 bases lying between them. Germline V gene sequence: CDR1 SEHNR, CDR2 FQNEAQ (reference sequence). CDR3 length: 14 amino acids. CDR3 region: CASSSQTGDQPQHF. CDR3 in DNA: TGTGCCAGCAGCTCGCAGACAGGAGATCAGCCCCAGCATTTT.

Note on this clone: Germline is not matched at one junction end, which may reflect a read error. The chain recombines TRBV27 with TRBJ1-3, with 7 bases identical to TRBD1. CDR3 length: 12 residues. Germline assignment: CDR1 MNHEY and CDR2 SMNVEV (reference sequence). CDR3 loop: CASSSTGEPSIF. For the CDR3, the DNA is TGTGCCAGCAGTTCTACAGGGGAACCATCGATTTTT.